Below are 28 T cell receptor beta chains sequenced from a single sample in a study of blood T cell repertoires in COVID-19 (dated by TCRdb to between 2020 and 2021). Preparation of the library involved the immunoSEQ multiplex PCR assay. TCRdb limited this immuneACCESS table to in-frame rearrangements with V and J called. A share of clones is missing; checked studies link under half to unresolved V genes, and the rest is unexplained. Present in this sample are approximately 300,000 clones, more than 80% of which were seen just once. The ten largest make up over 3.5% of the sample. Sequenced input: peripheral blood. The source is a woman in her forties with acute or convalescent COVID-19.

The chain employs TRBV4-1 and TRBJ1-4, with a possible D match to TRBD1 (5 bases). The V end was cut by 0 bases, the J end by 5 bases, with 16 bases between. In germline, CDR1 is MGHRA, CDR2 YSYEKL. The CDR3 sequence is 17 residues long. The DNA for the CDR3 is TGCGCCAGCAGCCAAGAAAGGAGAGTCGGGGGGAATGAAAAACTGTTTTTT. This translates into CASSQERRVGGNEKLFF.

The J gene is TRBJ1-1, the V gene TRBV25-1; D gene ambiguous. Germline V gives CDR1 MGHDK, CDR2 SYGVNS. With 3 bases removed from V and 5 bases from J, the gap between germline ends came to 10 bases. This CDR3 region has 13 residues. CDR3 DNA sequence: TGTGCCAGCAGTGATATCGGGGTGACTGAAGCTTTCTTT. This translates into CASSDIGVTEAFF.

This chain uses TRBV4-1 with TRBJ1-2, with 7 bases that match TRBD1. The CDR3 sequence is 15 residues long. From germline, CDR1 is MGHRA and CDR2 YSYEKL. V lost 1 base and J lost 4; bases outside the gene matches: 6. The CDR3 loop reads CASSQVQGGPYGYTF. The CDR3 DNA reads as TGCGCCAGCAGCCAAGTGCAGGGGGGACCCTATGGCTACACCTTC.

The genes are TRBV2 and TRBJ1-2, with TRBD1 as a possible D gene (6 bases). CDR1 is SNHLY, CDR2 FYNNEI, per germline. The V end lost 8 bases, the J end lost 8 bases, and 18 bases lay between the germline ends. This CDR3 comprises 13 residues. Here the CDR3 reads CASGTGTVGGYTF. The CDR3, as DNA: TGTGCCAGCGGAACAGGGACCGTTGGGGGCTACACCTTC. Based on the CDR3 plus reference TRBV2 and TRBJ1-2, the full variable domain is EPEVTQTPSHQVTQMGQEVILRCVPISNHLYFYWYRQILGQKVEFLVSFYNNEISEKSEIFDDQFSVERPDGSNFTLKIRSTKLEDSAMYFCASGTGTVGGYTFGSGTRLTVV.

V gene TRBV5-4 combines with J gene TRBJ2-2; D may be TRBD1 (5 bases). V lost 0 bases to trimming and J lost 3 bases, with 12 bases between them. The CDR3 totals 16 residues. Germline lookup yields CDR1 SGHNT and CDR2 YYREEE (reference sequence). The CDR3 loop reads CASSLVRVKDTGELFF. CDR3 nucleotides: TGTGCCAGCAGCTTGGTCAGGGTGAAGGACACCGGGGAGCTGTTTTTT.

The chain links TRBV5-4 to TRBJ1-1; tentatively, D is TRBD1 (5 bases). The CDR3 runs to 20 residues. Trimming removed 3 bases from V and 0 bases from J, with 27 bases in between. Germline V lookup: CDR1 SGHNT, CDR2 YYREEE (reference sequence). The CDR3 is CASSSEGVDSWLVLNTEAFF. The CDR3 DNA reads TGTGCCAGCAGCTCTGAAGGGGTCGACAGTTGGCTAGTGCTGAACACTGAAGCTTTCTTT.

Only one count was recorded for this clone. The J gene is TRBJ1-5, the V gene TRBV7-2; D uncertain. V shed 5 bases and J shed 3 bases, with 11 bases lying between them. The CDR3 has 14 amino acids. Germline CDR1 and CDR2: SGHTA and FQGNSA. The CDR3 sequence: CASSLGILNQPQHF. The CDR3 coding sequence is TGTGCCAGCAGCCTCGGGATCCTCAATCAGCCCCAGCATTTT.

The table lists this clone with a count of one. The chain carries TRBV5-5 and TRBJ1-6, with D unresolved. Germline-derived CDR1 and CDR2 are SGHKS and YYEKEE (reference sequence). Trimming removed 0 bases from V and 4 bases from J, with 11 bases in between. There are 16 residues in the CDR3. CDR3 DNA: TGTGCCAGCAGCTTGGGACATGCCGTATATAATTCACCCCTCCACTTT. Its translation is CASSLGHAVYNSPLHF.

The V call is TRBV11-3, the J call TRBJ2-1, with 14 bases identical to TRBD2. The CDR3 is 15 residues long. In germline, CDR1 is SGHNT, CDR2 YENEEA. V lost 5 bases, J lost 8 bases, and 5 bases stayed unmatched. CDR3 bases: TGTGCCAGCAGCCCCCGACTAGCGGGGGGGGATGAGCAGTTCTTC. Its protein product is CASSPRLAGGDEQFF. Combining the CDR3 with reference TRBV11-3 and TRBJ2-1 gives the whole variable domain EAGVVQSPRYKIIEKKQPVAFWCNPISGHNTLYWYLQNLGQGPELLIRYENEEAVDDSQLPKDRFSAERLKGVDSTLKIQPAELGDSAVYLCASSPRLAGGDEQFFGPGTRLTVL.

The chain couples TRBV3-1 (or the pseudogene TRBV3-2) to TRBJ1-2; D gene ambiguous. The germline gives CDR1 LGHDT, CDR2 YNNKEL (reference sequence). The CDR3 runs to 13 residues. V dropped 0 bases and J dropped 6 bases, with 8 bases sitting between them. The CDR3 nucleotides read TGTGCCAGCAGCCAAGAATCGTGGCATGGCTACACCTTC. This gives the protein CASSQESWHGYTF.

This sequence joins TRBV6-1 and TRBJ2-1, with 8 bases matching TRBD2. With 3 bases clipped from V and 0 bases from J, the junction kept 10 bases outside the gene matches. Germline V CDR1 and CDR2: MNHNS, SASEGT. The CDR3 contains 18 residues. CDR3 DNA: TGTGCCAGCAGTGATCTCGGGACTAGATTAAGCTCCTACAATGAGCAGTTCTTC. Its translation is CASSDLGTRLSSYNEQFF.

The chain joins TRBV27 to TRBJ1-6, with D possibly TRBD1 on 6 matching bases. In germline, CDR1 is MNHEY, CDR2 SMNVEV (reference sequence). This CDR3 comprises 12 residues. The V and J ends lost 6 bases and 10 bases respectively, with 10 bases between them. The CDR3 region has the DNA TGTGCCAGCAGGGAAGACAGGTCACCCCTCCACTTT. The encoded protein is CASREDRSPLHF.

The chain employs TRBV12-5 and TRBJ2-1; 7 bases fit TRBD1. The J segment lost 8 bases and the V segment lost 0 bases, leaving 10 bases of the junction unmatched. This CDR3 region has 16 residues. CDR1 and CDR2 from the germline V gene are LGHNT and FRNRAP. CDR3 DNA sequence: TGTGCTAGTGGTTTGGTAGGCTGGGACAGCGGATATGAGCAGTTCTTC. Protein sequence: CASGLVGWDSGYEQFF.

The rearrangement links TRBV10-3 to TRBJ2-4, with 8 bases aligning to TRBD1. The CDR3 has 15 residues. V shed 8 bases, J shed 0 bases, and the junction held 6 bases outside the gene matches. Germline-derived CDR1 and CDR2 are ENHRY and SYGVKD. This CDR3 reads CAISDRDLAKNIQYF. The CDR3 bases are TGTGCCATCTCGGACAGGGACCTAGCCAAAAACATTCAGTACTTC.

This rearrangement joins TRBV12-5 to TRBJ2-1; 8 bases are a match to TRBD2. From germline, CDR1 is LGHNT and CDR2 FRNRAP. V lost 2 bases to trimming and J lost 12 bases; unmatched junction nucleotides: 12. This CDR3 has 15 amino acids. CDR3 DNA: TGTGCTAGTGGTTTGAACACCCCAGTAGCGGGGCCGCAGTTCTTC. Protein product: CASGLNTPVAGPQFF.

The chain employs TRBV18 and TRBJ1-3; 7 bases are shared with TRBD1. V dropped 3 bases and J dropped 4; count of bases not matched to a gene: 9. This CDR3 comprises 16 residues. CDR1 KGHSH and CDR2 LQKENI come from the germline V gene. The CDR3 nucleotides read TGTGCCAGCTCACCTTACGACAGGGTGAGAGGAAACACCATATATTTT. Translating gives CASSPYDRVRGNTIYF.

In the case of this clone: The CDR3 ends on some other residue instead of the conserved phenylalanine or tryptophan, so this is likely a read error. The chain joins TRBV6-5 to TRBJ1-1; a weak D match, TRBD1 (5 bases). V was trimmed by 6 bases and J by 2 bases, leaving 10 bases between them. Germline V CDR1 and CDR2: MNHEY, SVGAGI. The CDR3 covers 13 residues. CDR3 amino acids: CASREGLNTEAFL. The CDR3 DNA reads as TGTGCCAGCAGGGAGGGGTTAAACACTGAAGCTTTCCTT.

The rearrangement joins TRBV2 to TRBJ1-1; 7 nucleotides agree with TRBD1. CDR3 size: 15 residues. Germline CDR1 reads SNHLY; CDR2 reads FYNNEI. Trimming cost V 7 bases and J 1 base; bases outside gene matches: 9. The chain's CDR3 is CASIPSGQPNTEAFF. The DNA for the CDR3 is TGTGCCAGCATCCCCTCGGGACAGCCGAACACTGAAGCTTTCTTT. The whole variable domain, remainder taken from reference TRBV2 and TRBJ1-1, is EPEVTQTPSHQVTQMGQEVILRCVPISNHLYFYWYRQILGQKVEFLVSFYNNEISEKSEIFDDQFSVERPDGSNFTLKIRSTKLEDSAMYFCASIPSGQPNTEAFFGQGTRLTVV.

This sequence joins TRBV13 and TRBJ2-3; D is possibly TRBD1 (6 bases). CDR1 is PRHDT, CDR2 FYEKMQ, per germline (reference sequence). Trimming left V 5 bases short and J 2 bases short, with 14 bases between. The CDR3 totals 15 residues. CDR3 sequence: CASSPRQAPTDTQYF. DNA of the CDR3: TGTGCCAGCAGCCCCCGACAGGCCCCCACAGATACGCAGTATTTT.

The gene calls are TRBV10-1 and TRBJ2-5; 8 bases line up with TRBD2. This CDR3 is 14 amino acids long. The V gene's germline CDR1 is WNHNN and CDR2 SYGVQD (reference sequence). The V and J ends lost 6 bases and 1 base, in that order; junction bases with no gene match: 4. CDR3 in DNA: TGCGCCAGCAGCGCGGGGGGTATCCAAGAGACCCAGTACTTC. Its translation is CASSAGGIQETQYF.

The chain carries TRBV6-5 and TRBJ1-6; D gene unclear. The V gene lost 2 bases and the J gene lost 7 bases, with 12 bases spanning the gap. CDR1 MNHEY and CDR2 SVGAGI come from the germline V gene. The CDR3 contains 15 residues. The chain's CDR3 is CASSYKGGRNSPLHF. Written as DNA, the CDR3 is TGTGCCAGCAGTTACAAGGGAGGGAGGAATTCACCCCTCCACTTT.

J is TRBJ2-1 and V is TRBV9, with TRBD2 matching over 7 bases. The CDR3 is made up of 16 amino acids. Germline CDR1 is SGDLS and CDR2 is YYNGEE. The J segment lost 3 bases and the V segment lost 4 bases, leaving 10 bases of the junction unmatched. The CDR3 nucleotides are TGTGCCAGCAGCCCCCGGGGGGACGTCGTCTACAATGAGCAGTTCTTC. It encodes CASSPRGDVVYNEQFF.

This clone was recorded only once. Here the CDR3 DNA reads TGTGCCAGCAAGGGGCGCTACAATGAGCAGTTCTTC. It specifies CASKGRYNEQFF. The chain links TRBV6-5 to TRBJ2-1, with D perhaps matching TRBD1 (5 bases). V was trimmed by 7 bases and J by 3 bases, leaving 7 bases between them. The germline V gene encodes CDR1 MNHEY and CDR2 SVGAGI. This CDR3 spans 12 amino acids.

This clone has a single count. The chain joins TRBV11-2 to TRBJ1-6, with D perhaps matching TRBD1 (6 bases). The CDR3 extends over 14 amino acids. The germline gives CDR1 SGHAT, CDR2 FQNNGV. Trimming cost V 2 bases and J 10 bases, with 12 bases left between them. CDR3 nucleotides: TGTGCCAGCAGCTTAACAGAGAGGGGGTCACCCCTCCACTTT. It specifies CASSLTERGSPLHF.

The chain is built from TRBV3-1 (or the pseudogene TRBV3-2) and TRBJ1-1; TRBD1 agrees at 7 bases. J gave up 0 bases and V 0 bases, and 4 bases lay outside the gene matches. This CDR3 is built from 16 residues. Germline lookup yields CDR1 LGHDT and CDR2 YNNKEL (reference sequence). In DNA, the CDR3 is TGTGCCAGCAGCCAAGACTTACAGGGGATGAACACTGAAGCTTTCTTT. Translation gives CASSQDLQGMNTEAFF.

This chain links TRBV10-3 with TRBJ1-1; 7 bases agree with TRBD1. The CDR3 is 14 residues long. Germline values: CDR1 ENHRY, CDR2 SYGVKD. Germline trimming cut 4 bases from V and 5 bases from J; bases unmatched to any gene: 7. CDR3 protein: CAISVQGVRTEAFF. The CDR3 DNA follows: TGTGCCATCAGTGTTCAGGGGGTGAGGACTGAAGCTTTCTTT.

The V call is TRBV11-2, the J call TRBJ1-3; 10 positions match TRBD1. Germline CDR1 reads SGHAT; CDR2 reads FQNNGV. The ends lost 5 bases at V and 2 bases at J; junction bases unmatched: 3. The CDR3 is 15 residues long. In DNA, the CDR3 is TGTGCCAGCAGCCGACAGGGGGCTGCTGGAAACACCATATATTTT. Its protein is CASSRQGAAGNTIYF.

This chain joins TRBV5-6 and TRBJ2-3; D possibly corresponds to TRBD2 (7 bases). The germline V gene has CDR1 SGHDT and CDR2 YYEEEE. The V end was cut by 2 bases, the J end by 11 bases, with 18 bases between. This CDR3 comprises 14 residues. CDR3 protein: CASSFGQGGVLQYF. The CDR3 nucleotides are TGTGCCAGCAGCTTCGGTCAAGGGGGGGTTTTGCAGTATTTT.